A selection of T cell receptor beta chains follows, all from one sample in a study of blood T cells in healthy people across ages. TCRdb passed the 5' RACE reads through MiXCR, listing each CDR3 protein once. The sample yields just over 800,000 distinct CDR3 sequences, 62% seen once. The sequenced sample was blood. Receptors were obtained from a man aged 30-40 years in good health. Each CDR3 is given without its conserved first and last residue. Each record gives: V gene, D gene, J gene, CDR3 length, CDR3 protein. The D gene is left open where the match is weak.

v_gene: TRBV25-1; d_gene: -; j_gene: TRBJ2-1; len: 12; CDR3aa: ASSDRLGGNEQF
v_gene: TRBV27; d_gene: TRBD1; j_gene: TRBJ2-4; len: 11; CDR3aa: ASSPDREYIQY
v_gene: TRBV29-1; d_gene: TRBD1; j_gene: TRBJ2-7; len: 12; CDR3aa: SVEGDRPSYEQY
v_gene: TRBV6-5; d_gene: -; j_gene: TRBJ1-2; len: 11; CDR3aa: ASSYGQSYGYT
v_gene: TRBV7-8; d_gene: TRBD1; j_gene: TRBJ2-3; len: 16; CDR3aa: ASSLVRGQARGTDTQY
v_gene: TRBV9; d_gene: -; j_gene: TRBJ2-3; len: 12; CDR3aa: ASSRALRTDTQY
v_gene: TRBV12-3/TRBV12-4; d_gene: TRBD1; j_gene: TRBJ2-7; len: 12; CDR3aa: ASSGTGTDYEQY
v_gene: TRBV19; d_gene: -; j_gene: TRBJ2-4; len: 14; CDR3aa: ASRPQGGIAKNIQY
v_gene: TRBV4-3; d_gene: -; j_gene: TRBJ2-5; len: 13; CDR3aa: ASSQVVDVVVTQY
v_gene: TRBV19; d_gene: -; j_gene: TRBJ1-2; len: 10; CDR3aa: ASTDPGNGYT
v_gene: TRBV6-9; d_gene: TRBD1; j_gene: -; len: 12; CDR3aa: ASSYGDRYYEQY
v_gene: TRBV20-1; d_gene: -; j_gene: TRBJ2-7; len: 11; CDR3aa: SASAFDSYEQY
v_gene: TRBV6-6; d_gene: -; j_gene: -; len: 11; CDR3aa: ASLRRGPYEQY
v_gene: TRBV4-2; d_gene: -; j_gene: -; len: 13; CDR3aa: ASSQVWQPAYEQY
v_gene: TRBV4-3; d_gene: -; j_gene: TRBJ1-4; len: 14; CDR3aa: ASSQDVNRENEKLF
v_gene: TRBV6-6; d_gene: -; j_gene: TRBJ1-6; len: 15; CDR3aa: ASSYSEVGSYNSPLH
v_gene: TRBV3-1; d_gene: TRBD2; j_gene: TRBJ2-1; len: 14; CDR3aa: ASSPNLAGVGNEQF
v_gene: TRBV25-1; d_gene: -; j_gene: TRBJ2-1; len: 12; CDR3aa: ASSEGAGRNEQF
v_gene: TRBV7-2; d_gene: TRBD2; j_gene: TRBJ2-3; len: 14; CDR3aa: ASSQRASGGVDTQY
v_gene: TRBV7-9; d_gene: TRBD1; j_gene: TRBJ2-3; len: 13; CDR3aa: ASSPGQGGADTQY
v_gene: TRBV28; d_gene: TRBD2; j_gene: TRBJ2-5; len: 14; CDR3aa: ASSPERGRYQETQY
v_gene: TRBV5-1; d_gene: -; j_gene: TRBJ2-5; len: 10; CDR3aa: ASSFKGETQY